This TCR beta chain was captured by sequencing in a study of T cells in Graves' hyperthyroidism and ophthalmopathy. Study results and limitations: Prediction of ophthalmopathy progression came a median approximately 6 months pre-onset.

Graves' hyperthyroidism was deemed stable given no ophthalmopathy progression within 18 months. Exclusions: uncontrolled infection, other autoimmune disease, pregnancy, lactation. Every diagnosis used clinical symptoms, serum thyroxine and TRAb, thyroid ultrasound and orbital computed tomography. Looked up from germline, CDR1 is MNHNS and CDR2 is SASEGT. V lost 5 bases and J 8 bases, leaving 12 bases between the germline ends. The CDR3 has 12 residues. Using RNA transcripts as the source, TCR beta CDR3 regions were amplified. The TCR CDR3 first-round RT-PCR relied on the HTBI primer set. In TCRdb, the multiplex PCR reads were re-called with MiXCR into one record per CDR3 protein. The sample has around 200,000 distinct CDR3 sequences, around 19% seen once. This clonotype was picked up many times. Its antigen is currently unknown.

The chain is built from TRBV6-1 and TRBJ1-2; D might be TRBD1 (5 bases). Sequenced sample: blood. This TCR was recovered from a man aged 40-50 years with Graves' hyperthyroidism. As DNA, the CDR3 is TGTGCCAGCAGTAAAGACAGAAACGGCTACACCTTC. The encoded protein is CASSKDRNGYTF.